These 25 T cell receptor beta chains were sequenced from one sample in a study of T cell responses to AZD1222 COVID-19 vaccine. Using immunoSEQ multiplex PCR, the repertoire was profiled, and TCRdb retains in-frame clones only, with some absent. This sample has about 120,000 clones, with around 87% found just once. The material was peripheral blood, obtained 28 days after the second AZD1222 dose. The receptors derive from an adult who received the AZD1222 COVID-19 vaccine.

V usage is TRBV5-4 and J usage is TRBJ1-4; D uncertain. The CDR3 length is 12 residues. The germline gives CDR1 SGHNT, CDR2 YYREEE (reference sequence). Trimming took off 0 bases at V and 12 bases at J, with 9 bases between the two ends. The CDR3 sequence is CASSLGSGELFF. The CDR3 nucleotides are TGTGCCAGCAGCTTGGGTTCCGGGGAACTGTTTTTT.

The genes are TRBV28 and TRBJ1-4, with a possible D match to TRBD1 (6 bases). Looked up from germline, CDR1 is MDHEN and CDR2 is SYDVKM. This CDR3 is 14 amino acids long. Trimming pared 7 bases from V and 7 bases from J, leaving 16 bases between. CDR3 in DNA: TGTGCCAGCAAACTGGGGGGCATCACTGAAAAACTGTTTTTT. Amino acids: CASKLGGITEKLFF.

The chain recombines TRBV6-5 with TRBJ2-2; tentative D call: TRBD1 (6 bases). The CDR3 is made up of 15 amino acids. In germline, CDR1 is MNHEY, CDR2 SVGAGI. Trimming shortened V by 2 bases and J by 4 bases, and 11 bases separated the two germline ends. CDR3 sequence: CASSYGGLITGELFF. The CDR3 DNA reads as TGTGCCAGCAGTTACGGGGGCTTAATCACCGGGGAGCTGTTTTTT.

The chain recombines TRBV5-4 with TRBJ1-3; 8 bases agree with TRBD1. Germline V gene sequence: CDR1 SGHNT, CDR2 YYREEE (reference sequence). The CDR3 is 14 residues long. The V gene end was trimmed by 3 bases and the J gene end by 3 bases; junction bases not matched to a gene: 2. This chain's CDR3 is CASSYDRGGNTIYF. In nucleotides, the CDR3 is TGTGCCAGCAGCTATGACAGGGGTGGAAACACCATATATTTT. Looking up the rest from reference TRBV5-4 and TRBJ1-3 gives the full variable domain: ETGVTQSPTHLIKTRGQQVTLRCSSQSGHNTVSWYQQALGQGPQFIFQYYREEENGRGNFPPRFSGLQFPNYSSELNVNALELDDSALYLCASSYDRGGNTIYFGEGSWLTVV.

The genes are TRBV7-9 and TRBJ2-7; 8 positions match TRBD1. The junction had 1 base not matched to a gene; V was cut back by 1 base and J by 2 bases. Germline lookup yields CDR1 SEHNR and CDR2 FQNEAQ (reference sequence). This CDR3 has 14 residues. CDR3 loop: CASSLVQGAYEQYF. For the CDR3, the DNA is TGTGCCAGCAGCTTAGTACAGGGGGCCTACGAGCAGTACTTC.

The chain recombines TRBV29-1 with TRBJ1-1, with 8 positions matching TRBD1. Germline assignment: CDR1 SQVTM and CDR2 ANQGSEA. The CDR3 spans 13 residues. Unmatched junction bases numbered 7, after V lost 7 bases and J lost 3 bases. CDR3 coding DNA: TGCAGCGATCAGGGGGCGCGGTACACTGAAGCTTTCTTT. Translation gives CSDQGARYTEAFF. Looking up the rest from reference TRBV29-1 and TRBJ1-1 gives the full variable domain: SAVISQKPSRDICQRGTSLTIQCQVDSQVTMMFWYRQQPGQSLTLIATANQGSEATYESGFVIDKFPISRPNLTFSTLTVSNMSPEDSSIYLCSDQGARYTEAFFGQGTRLTVV.

This chain uses TRBV19 with TRBJ2-7, with D perhaps being TRBD1 or TRBD2 (6 bases each). This CDR3 is built from 16 residues. Germline V gene data show CDR1 as LNHDA and CDR2 as SQIVND (reference sequence). V was clipped by 4 bases and J by 7 bases, with 23 bases between them. The CDR3 DNA is TGTGCCAGTAGTAAGGGGGGCAGGACAAGCAGGGAGGAGCAGTACTTC. It translates to CASSKGGRTSREEQYF. Looking up the rest from reference TRBV19 and TRBJ2-7 gives the full variable domain: DGGITQSPKYLFRKEGQNVTLSCEQNLNHDAMYWYRQDPGQGLRLIYYSQIVNDFQKGDIAEGYSVSREKKESFPLTVTSAQKNPTAFYLCASSKGGRTSREEQYFGPGTRLTVT.

The genes are TRBV4-1 and TRBJ2-3; D is possibly TRBD2 (5 bases). Germline CDR1 MGHRA, CDR2 YSYEKL. This CDR3 has 16 amino acids. V shed 1 base and J shed 0 bases, with 11 bases lying between them. The CDR3 DNA is TGCGCCAGCAGCCAAGCAGCGGCCAGTAGCACAGATACGCAGTATTTT. Protein sequence: CASSQAAASSTDTQYF.

The rearrangement joins TRBV14 to TRBJ1-6, with D uncertain. Trimming took 3 bases from V and 15 from J, leaving 12 bases between them. This CDR3 comprises 12 residues. Germline V lookup: CDR1 SGHDN, CDR2 FVKESK. CDR3 protein: CASSQLGGVLHF. In DNA form, the CDR3 reads TGTGCCAGCAGCCAGTTAGGCGGTGTCCTCCACTTT.

This rearrangement joins TRBV2 to TRBJ1-2, with 7 bases identical to TRBD1. Germline-derived CDR1 and CDR2 are SNHLY and FYNNEI. The V gene end was trimmed by 4 bases and the J gene end by 3 bases; junction bases not matched to a gene: 5. CDR3 length equals 14 residues. CDR3 sequence reads: CASSVAGGDYGYTF. CDR3 in DNA: TGTGCCAGCAGTGTTGCAGGGGGAGACTATGGCTACACCTTC.

This chain's CDR3 is CASSSRQGGSYNEQFF. DNA for the CDR3: TGTGCCAGCAGCTCCCGACAGGGAGGGTCCTACAATGAGCAGTTCTTC. The chain couples TRBV7-9 to TRBJ2-1, with D perhaps assigned TRBD1 or TRBD2 (7 bases each). Trimming removed 4 bases from V and 1 base from J, with 14 bases in between. This CDR3 has 16 amino acids. Germline CDR1 reads SEHNR; CDR2 reads FQNEAQ (reference sequence).

Here the CDR3 DNA reads TGTGCCACCAGCAAAGCCCTGGGGGGGGGAAGCTCCTACGAGCAGTACTTC. It translates to CATSKALGGGSSYEQYF. The chain is built from TRBV15 and TRBJ2-7, with 7 bases fitting TRBD2. CDR3 length: 17 amino acids. Germline V gene lookup returns CDR1 LNHNV and CDR2 YYDKDF (reference sequence). V lost 4 bases, J lost 0 bases, and 12 bases stayed unmatched.

The genes are TRBV2 and TRBJ2-7; TRBD1 matches 7 bases. Trimming removed 6 bases from V and 3 bases from J; junction bases left unmatched: 8. Germline V lookup: CDR1 SNHLY, CDR2 FYNNEI. The CDR3 covers 14 residues. The CDR3 DNA sequence: TGTGCCAGCAGGTATCGAACAGGGGACTACGAGCAGTACTTC. As protein: CASRYRTGDYEQYF.

The chain carries TRBV9 and TRBJ2-7; perhaps D is TRBD1 or TRBD2 (5 bases each). Per germline, CDR1 SGDLS and CDR2 YYNGEE. V was clipped by 0 bases and J by 3 bases, with 10 bases between them. This CDR3 spans 14 amino acids. DNA for the CDR3: TGTGCCAGCAGCGTAGGGGCAGGGAGCTACGAGCAGTACTTC. Translated, it gives CASSVGAGSYEQYF.

This chain uses TRBV6-1 with TRBJ1-5; D gene unclear. The V gene lost 2 bases and the J gene lost 6 bases, with 8 bases spanning the gap. Germline CDR1 and CDR2: MNHNS and SASEGT. There are 13 residues in the CDR3. The CDR3 DNA is TGTGCCAGCAGTGAAATGGGAACTCAGCCCCAGCATTTT. Encoded protein: CASSEMGTQPQHF.

This chain joins TRBV6-1 and TRBJ2-7; D not resolved. Germline CDR1 MNHNS, CDR2 SASEGT. The CDR3 loop spans 13 amino acids. V was shortened by 3 bases and J by 0 bases, with 6 bases between the two germline ends. This CDR3 reads CASSEENSYEQYF. CDR3 coding DNA: TGTGCCAGCAGTGAGGAGAACTCCTACGAGCAGTACTTC.

The chain employs TRBV7-9 and TRBJ1-1; TRBD1 is a possible D gene (6 bases). Germline V gene lookup returns CDR1 SEHNR and CDR2 FQNEAQ (reference sequence). The CDR3 loop spans 14 amino acids. Trimming pared 4 bases from V and 4 bases from J, leaving 13 bases between. CDR3 sequence (DNA): TGTGCCAGCAGCTCGGTTACAGGGCGCACTGAAGCTTTCTTT. Its protein product is CASSSVTGRTEAFF.

The chain is built from TRBV13 and TRBJ2-6; D is undetermined. The germline V gene encodes CDR1 PRHDT and CDR2 FYEKMQ (reference sequence). There are 13 residues in the CDR3. V was shortened by 3 bases and J by 3 bases, with 3 bases between the two germline ends. CDR3 DNA sequence: TGTGCCAGCAGCTTTCGTGGGGCCAACGTCCTGACTTTC. As protein: CASSFRGANVLTF.

The chain has TRBV2 and TRBJ2-2, with a weak D call TRBD2 (6 bases). The CDR3 is 13 residues long. The V gene lost 5 bases and the J gene lost 6 bases, with 10 bases spanning the gap. Germline lookup yields CDR1 SNHLY and CDR2 FYNNEI. CDR3 DNA: TGTGCCAGCAGTCGGTGGGGGGCCGGGGAGCTGTTTTTT. This gives the protein CASSRWGAGELFF.

V and J are TRBV6-2 or TRBV6-3 and TRBJ1-5; no definite D call. Trimming cost V 5 bases and J 6 bases, with 11 bases left between them. CDR3 length equals 13 residues. Germline CDR1 reads MNHEY; CDR2 reads SVGEGT. CDR3 residues: CASSIGETQPQHF. DNA of the CDR3: TGTGCCAGCAGTATTGGGGAAACTCAGCCCCAGCATTTT.

V is TRBV5-1 and J is TRBJ1-2; unclear D gene. The V gene lost 5 bases and the J gene lost 1 base, with 15 bases spanning the gap. The CDR3 contains 15 residues. The germline CDR1 and CDR2 sequences are SGHRS and YFSETQ. In DNA, the CDR3 is TGCGCCAGCAGAAGAGACTCGGAGGGTAACTATGGCTACACCTTC. This encodes CASRRDSEGNYGYTF.

There are a few counts of this clone. The V and J genes are TRBV6-5 and TRBJ1-5; 8 bases agree with TRBD1. Germline trimming cut 7 bases from V and 7 bases from J; bases unmatched to any gene: 9. The CDR3 covers 14 residues. The germline gives CDR1 MNHEY, CDR2 SVGAGI. The CDR3 region has the DNA TGTGCCAGCATCGACAGGGGTGTCCGGCAGCCCCAGCATTTT. It encodes CASIDRGVRQPQHF.

The chain couples TRBV28 to TRBJ2-7; D not certain. Looked up from germline, CDR1 is MDHEN and CDR2 is SYDVKM. V was cut by 1 base and J by 3 bases, with 4 bases left in between. CDR3 length: 12 residues. This CDR3 reads CASSLFHYEQYF. The CDR3 nucleotides read TGTGCCAGCAGTTTATTCCACTACGAGCAGTACTTC.

The rearrangement joins TRBV24-1 to TRBJ2-1; TRBD2 agrees at 9 bases. The germline gives CDR1 KGHDR, CDR2 SFDVKD. V dropped 4 bases and J dropped 10; count of bases not matched to a gene: 10. The CDR3 covers 15 residues. The CDR3 DNA is TGTGCCACCAGTGAAGTGCGCGGGGGGGTCGGGGAGCAGTTCTTC. As protein: CATSEVRGGVGEQFF.

This clone has a handful of counts. The V gene is TRBV6-4, the J gene TRBJ1-1, with 9 bases matching TRBD1. V shed 5 bases and J 4 bases; nucleotides not matched to a gene: 5. Germline-derived CDR1 and CDR2 are MRHNA and SNTAGT. The CDR3 has 14 residues. CDR3 amino acids: CASSRTGEGTEAFF. CDR3 DNA sequence: TGTGCCAGCAGTCGGACAGGGGAGGGCACTGAAGCTTTCTTT.